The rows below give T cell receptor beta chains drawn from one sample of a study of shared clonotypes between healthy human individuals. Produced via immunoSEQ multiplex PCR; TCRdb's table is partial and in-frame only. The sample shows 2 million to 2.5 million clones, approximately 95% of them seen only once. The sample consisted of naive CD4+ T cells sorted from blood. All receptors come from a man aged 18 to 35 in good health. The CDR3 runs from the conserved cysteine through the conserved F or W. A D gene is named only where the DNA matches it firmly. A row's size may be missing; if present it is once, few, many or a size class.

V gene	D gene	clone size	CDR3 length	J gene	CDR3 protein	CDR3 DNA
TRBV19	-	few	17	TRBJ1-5	CASSGAAGRISNQPQHF	TGTGCCAGTAGTGGGGCGGCGGGCCGGATTTCCAATCAGCCCCAGCATTTT
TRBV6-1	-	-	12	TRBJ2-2	CASRQGAGELFF	TGTGCCAGCAGACAGGGAGCCGGGGAGCTGTTTTTT
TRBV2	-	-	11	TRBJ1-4	CASSEYRALFF	TGTGCCAGCAGTGAATACAGGGCGCTGTTTTTT
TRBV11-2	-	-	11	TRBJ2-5	CASSPKETQYF	TGTGCCAGCAGTCCGAAAGAGACCCAGTACTTC
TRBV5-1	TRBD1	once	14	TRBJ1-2	CASSLGDRVYGYTF	TGCGCCAGCAGCTTAGGGGACAGGGTATATGGCTACACCTTC
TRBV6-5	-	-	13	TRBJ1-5	CASRDGLGGAQHF	TGTGCCAGCAGGGATGGTTTAGGGGGAGCCCAGCATTTT
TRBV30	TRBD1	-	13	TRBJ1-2	CAWSTTGNYGYTF	TGTGCCTGGAGCACGACAGGGAACTATGGCTACACCTTC
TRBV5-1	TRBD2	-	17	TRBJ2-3	CASKPGLAGAIGDTQYF	TGCGCCAGCAAACCCGGACTAGCGGGGGCTATAGGAGATACGCAGTATTTT
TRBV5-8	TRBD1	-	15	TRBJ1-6	CASRRTGTGSSPLHF	TGTGCCAGCAGGAGAACCGGGACAGGGAGTTCACCCCTCCACTTT
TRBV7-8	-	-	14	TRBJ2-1	CASSSDSIYNEQFF	TGTGCCAGCAGCTCTGACAGCATCTACAATGAGCAGTTCTTC
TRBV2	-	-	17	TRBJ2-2	CASSDPGRTKGAGELFF	TGTGCCAGCAGTGACCCGGGTAGGACAAAGGGGGCCGGGGAGCTGTTTTTT
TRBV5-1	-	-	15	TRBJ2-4	CASSLLSQGKNIQYF	TGCGCCAGCAGCTTGCTTTCCCAGGGCAAAAACATTCAGTACTTC
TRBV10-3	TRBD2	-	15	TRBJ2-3	CAISLSGGSTDTQYF	TGTGCCATCAGTTTAAGCGGGGGAAGTACAGATACGCAGTATTTT
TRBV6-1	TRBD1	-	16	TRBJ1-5	CASSETDRARNQPQHF	TGTGCCAGCAGTGAAACCGACAGGGCTCGCAATCAGCCCCAGCATTTT
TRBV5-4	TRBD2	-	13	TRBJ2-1	CASRGGSAGEQFF	TGTGCCAGCAGAGGCGGGAGCGCAGGTGAGCAGTTCTTC
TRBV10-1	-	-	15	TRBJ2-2	CASSRDPFSTGELFF	TGCGCCAGCAGTCGGGACCCTTTCTCCACCGGGGAGCTGTTTTTT
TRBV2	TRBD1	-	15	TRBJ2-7	CASIYGQGFLYEQYF	TGTGCCAGCATCTATGGACAGGGTTTTCTCTACGAGCAGTACTTC
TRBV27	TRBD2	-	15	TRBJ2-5	CASSFTSGAHATQYF	TGTGCCAGCAGTTTTACTAGCGGGGCCCACGCGACCCAGTACTTC
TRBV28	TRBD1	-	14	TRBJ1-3	CASSFSGQRNTIYF	TGTGCCAGCAGTTTCTCGGGACAGAGAAACACCATATATTTT
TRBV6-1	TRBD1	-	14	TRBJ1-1	CASKLDRANTEAFF	TGTGCCAGCAAACTGGACAGGGCCAACACTGAAGCTTTCTTT
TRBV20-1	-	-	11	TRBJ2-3	CSASVSGTQYF	TGCAGTGCTAGTGTTAGCGGTACGCAGTATTTT
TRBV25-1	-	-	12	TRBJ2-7	CASGRSSYEQYF	TGTGCCAGCGGGAGAAGCTCCTACGAGCAGTACTTC
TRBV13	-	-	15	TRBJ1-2	CASSWRNGAGYGYTF	TGTGCCAGCAGCTGGCGTAATGGGGCGGGCTATGGCTACACCTTC
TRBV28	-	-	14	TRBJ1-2	CASSFTDRYYGYTF	TGTGCCAGCAGTTTCACAGACAGATACTATGGCTACACCTTC
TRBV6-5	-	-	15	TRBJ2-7	CASSYSSLDSYEQYF	TGTGCCAGCAGTTACTCGAGTCTAGACTCCTACGAGCAGTACTTC
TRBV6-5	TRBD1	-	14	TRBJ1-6	CASSYSGQNSPLHF	TGTGCCAGCAGTTACTCGGGACAGAATTCACCCCTCCACTTT
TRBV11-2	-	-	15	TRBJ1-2	CASSLDHTGPYGYTF	TGTGCCAGCAGCTTAGATCACACGGGACCCTATGGCTACACCTTC
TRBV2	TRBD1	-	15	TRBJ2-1	CASSVDRGTYNEQFF	TGTGCCAGCAGTGTTGACAGGGGTACCTACAATGAGCAGTTCTTC
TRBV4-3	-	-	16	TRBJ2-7	CASSRSRGSGSYEQYF	TGCGCCAGCAGCCGCTCGCGAGGGTCGGGCTCCTACGAGCAGTACTTC
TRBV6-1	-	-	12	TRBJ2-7	CASTVPPYEQYF	TGTGCCAGTACGGTCCCCCCCTACGAGCAGTACTTC
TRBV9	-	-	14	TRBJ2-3	CASSVRGSTDTQYF	TGTGCCAGCAGCGTACGGGGGAGCACAGATACGCAGTATTTT
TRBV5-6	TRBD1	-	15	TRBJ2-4	CASSFLDRQGDIPYF	TGTGCCAGCAGCTTTTTAGACCGACAGGGAGACATTCCGTACTTC
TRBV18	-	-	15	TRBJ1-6	CASSPQDTLNSPLHF	TGTGCCAGCTCACCCCAGGACACCCTAAATTCACCCCTCCACTTT
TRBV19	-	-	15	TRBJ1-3	CASSINRVAGNTIYF	TGTGCCAGTAGTATCAACAGGGTGGCTGGAAACACCATATATTTT
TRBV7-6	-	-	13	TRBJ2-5	CASSLFTAETQYF	TGTGCCAGCAGCTTGTTCACAGCAGAGACCCAGTACTTC
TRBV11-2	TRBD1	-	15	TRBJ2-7	CASSHLRDREREQYF	TGTGCCAGCAGCCACCTCCGGGACAGGGAACGCGAGCAGTACTTC
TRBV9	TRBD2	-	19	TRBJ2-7	CASSVGGGWGTSDLYEQYF	TGTGCCAGCAGCGTGGGAGGAGGTTGGGGGACTAGCGATCTTTACGAGCAGTACTTC
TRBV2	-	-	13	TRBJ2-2	CASGQPNTGELFF	TGTGCCAGCGGGCAGCCGAACACCGGGGAGCTGTTTTTT
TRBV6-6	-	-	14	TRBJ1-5	CASSYTDSNQPQHF	TGTGCCAGCAGTTATACAGATAGCAATCAGCCCCAGCATTTT
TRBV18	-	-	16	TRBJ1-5	CASSPPPGDSNQPQHF	TGTGCCAGCTCACCACCGCCAGGGGATAGCAATCAGCCCCAGCATTTT
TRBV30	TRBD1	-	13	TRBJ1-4	CAWSGTGREKLFF	TGTGCCTGGTCGGGGACAGGGCGTGAAAAACTGTTTTTT
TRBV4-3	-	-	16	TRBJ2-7	CASSQEASRGRDEQYF	TGCGCCAGCAGCCAAGAAGCCTCTAGGGGTCGAGACGAGCAGTACTTC
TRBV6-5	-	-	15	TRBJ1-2	CASSYSAPDNYGYTF	TGTGCCAGCAGTTATAGTGCCCCGGATAACTATGGCTACACCTTC